Listed below are T cell receptor beta chains from one sample, sequenced in a study of shared clonotypes between healthy human individuals. The assay was immunoSEQ multiplex PCR, and TCRdb's table has in-frame clones only and misses some. In the table there are 2 million to 3 million clones, 93% of which are singletons. Sequenced sample: naive CD4+ T cells from PBMCs. Receptors were obtained from a man aged 18 to 29 in good health. Some clones in this sample may be carry-over from other donors' samples. The conserved cysteine and the conserved F or W are not part of the CDR3 here. D genes are given only for firm matches.

CDR3aa,j_gene,d_gene,v_gene
ASSPLGGPGYEQY,TRBJ2-7,-,TRBV6-5
ASSRTGGPETQY,TRBJ2-5,TRBD1,TRBV7-9
ASSVRGQSPNEKLF,TRBJ1-4,-,TRBV5-1
ASSQGSTDTQY,TRBJ2-3,-,TRBV4-2
SVEMVAEETQY,TRBJ2-5,-,TRBV29-1
ASSPPRLLNYNEQF,TRBJ2-1,-,TRBV18
ASSPAPGNSPLH,TRBJ1-6,-,TRBV5-4
ASSPWDVGRTGNTIY,TRBJ1-3,-,TRBV18
ASSLAENTGELF,TRBJ2-2,-,TRBV6-6
ATWRSGRGTGELF,TRBJ2-2,TRBD2,TRBV6-1
ATSRDFTATNEKLF,TRBJ1-4,-,TRBV15
ASSSTGTSYEQY,TRBJ2-7,-,TRBV7-6
ASRAGQITAGANVLT,TRBJ2-6,-,TRBV14
ASSYRGRGTSVRNEQF,TRBJ2-1,TRBD2,TRBV9
ASSFGWSGANVLT,TRBJ2-6,-,TRBV5-8
AISTDRVRNTEAF,TRBJ1-1,TRBD1,TRBV10-3
AWSVRKGGNTDTQY,TRBJ2-3,-,TRBV30
ASSRGEAPNYGYT,TRBJ1-2,-,TRBV28
ASSQGGRAFLETQY,TRBJ2-5,TRBD2,TRBV14
ASSTDRVRSGANVLT,TRBJ2-6,TRBD1,TRBV27
ASSNKGLALGPNEQF,TRBJ2-1,-,TRBV7-3
ASKIGLRGTGELF,TRBJ2-2,-,TRBV6-1
ASSSTGSQPQH,TRBJ1-5,TRBD1,TRBV7-9
ASSYWEGGGYT,TRBJ1-2,-,TRBV6-5
ASRDRGDEQY,TRBJ2-7,TRBD1,TRBV2
ASSPKEGTASWEQY,TRBJ2-7,TRBD1,TRBV18
ASEGKWNTEAF,TRBJ1-1,-,TRBV6-1
ASSEERWSDQPQH,TRBJ1-5,-,TRBV2
ASSQIEDRGSREQF,TRBJ2-1,-,TRBV4-3
ASSLTISGSRETQY,TRBJ2-5,TRBD2,TRBV25-1
ASSQEAGLDGNQPQH,TRBJ1-5,-,TRBV4-3
ASTLASGVDTQY,TRBJ2-3,TRBD2,TRBV6-6
ASSRQGPETQY,TRBJ2-5,-,TRBV7-8
ASSSPRGGASYEQY,TRBJ2-7,TRBD2,TRBV7-2
ASSSRLRWRDTEAF,TRBJ1-1,-,TRBV28
ASSTQGYGYGYT,TRBJ1-2,-,TRBV19
ASSDVSSSDTQY,TRBJ2-3,-,TRBV5-1
ATRVPSGIRPANEQF,TRBJ2-1,TRBD2,TRBV10-3
ASSLYEQY,TRBJ2-7,-,TRBV2
ASGRDRGLRGQPQH,TRBJ1-5,TRBD1,TRBV19
ASSWEGLAATSPY,TRBJ2-7,TRBD2,TRBV7-2
ASSIGREQY,TRBJ2-7,-,TRBV19